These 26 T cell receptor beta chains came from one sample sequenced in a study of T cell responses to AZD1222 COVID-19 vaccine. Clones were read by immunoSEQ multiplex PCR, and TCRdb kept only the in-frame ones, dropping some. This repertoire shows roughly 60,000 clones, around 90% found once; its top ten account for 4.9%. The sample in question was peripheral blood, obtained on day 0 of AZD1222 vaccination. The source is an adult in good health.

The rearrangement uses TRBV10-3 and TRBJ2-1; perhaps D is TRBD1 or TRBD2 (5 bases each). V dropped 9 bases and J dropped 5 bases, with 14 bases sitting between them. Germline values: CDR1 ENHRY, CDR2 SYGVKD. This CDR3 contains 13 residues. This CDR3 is CAIRDVGNNEQFF. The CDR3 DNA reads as TGTGCCATTAGGGACGTAGGGAACAATGAGCAGTTCTTC.

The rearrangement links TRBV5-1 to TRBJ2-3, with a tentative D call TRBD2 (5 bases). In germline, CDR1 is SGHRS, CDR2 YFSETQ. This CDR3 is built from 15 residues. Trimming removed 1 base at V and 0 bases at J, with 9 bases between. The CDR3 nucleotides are TGCGCCAGCAGCTTGCAGCGGACTAGCACAGATACGCAGTATTTT. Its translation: CASSLQRTSTDTQYF.

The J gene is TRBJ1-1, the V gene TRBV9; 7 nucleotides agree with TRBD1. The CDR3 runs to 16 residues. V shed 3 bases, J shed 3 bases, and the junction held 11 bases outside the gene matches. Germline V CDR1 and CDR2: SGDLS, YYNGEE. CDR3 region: CASSAPGGSTDTEAFF. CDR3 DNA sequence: TGTGCCAGCAGCGCCCCAGGGGGGTCCACGGACACTGAAGCTTTCTTT.

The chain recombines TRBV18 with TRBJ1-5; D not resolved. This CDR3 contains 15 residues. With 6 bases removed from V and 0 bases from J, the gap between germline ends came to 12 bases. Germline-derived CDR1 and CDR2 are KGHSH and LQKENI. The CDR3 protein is CASSLARNSNQPQHF. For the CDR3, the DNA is TGTGCCAGCTCCCTGGCCAGAAATAGCAATCAGCCCCAGCATTTT. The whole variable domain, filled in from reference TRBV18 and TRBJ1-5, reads NAGVMQNPRHLVRRRGQEARLRCSPMKGHSHVYWYRQLPEEGLKFMVYLQKENIIDESGMPKERFSAEFPKEGPSILRIQQVVRGDSAAYFCASSLARNSNQPQHFGDGTRLSIL.

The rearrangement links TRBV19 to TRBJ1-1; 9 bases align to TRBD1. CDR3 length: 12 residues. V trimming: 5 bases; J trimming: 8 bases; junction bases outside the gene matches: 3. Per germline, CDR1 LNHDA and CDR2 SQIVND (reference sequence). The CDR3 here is CASSLGTGEAFF. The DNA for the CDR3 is TGTGCCAGTAGTCTCGGGACAGGGGAAGCTTTCTTT.

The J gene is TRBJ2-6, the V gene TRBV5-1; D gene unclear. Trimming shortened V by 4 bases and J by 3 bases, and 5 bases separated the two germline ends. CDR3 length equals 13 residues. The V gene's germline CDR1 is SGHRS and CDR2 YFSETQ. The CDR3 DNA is TGCGCCAGCAGCCCTGATGGGGCCAACGTCCTGACTTTC. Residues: CASSPDGANVLTF. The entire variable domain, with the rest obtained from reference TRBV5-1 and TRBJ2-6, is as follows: KAGVTQTPRYLIKTRGQQVTLSCSPISGHRSVSWYQQTPGQGLQFLFEYFSETQRNKGNFPGRFSGRQFSNSRSEMNVSTLELGDSALYLCASSPDGANVLTFGAGSRLTVL.

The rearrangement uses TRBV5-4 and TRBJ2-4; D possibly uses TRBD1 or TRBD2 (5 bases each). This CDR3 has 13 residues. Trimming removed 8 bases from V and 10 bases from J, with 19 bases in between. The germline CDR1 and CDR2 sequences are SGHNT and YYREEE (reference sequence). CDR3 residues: CAREGTVEQIQYF. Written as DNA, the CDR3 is TGTGCCAGAGAGGGGACGGTCGAGCAGATTCAGTACTTC.

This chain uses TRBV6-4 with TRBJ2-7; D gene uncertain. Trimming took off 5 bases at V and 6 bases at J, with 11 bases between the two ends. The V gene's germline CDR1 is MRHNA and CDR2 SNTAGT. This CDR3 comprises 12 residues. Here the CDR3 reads CASSQGPSEQYF. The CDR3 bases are TGTGCCAGCAGTCAAGGACCGAGCGAGCAGTACTTC.

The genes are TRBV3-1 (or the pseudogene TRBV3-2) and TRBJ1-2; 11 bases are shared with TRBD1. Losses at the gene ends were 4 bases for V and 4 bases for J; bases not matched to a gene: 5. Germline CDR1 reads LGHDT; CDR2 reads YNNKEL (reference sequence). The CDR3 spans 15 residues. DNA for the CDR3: TGTGCCAGCAGCCCGGGGACAGGGGGTTTCTATGGCTACACCTTC. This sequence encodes CASSPGTGGFYGYTF.

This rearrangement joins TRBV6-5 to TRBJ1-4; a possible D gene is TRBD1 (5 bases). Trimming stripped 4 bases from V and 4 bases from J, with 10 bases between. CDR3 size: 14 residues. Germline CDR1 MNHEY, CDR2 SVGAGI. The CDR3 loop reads CASSSLGGNEKLFF. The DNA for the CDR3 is TGTGCCAGCAGTTCCCTCGGGGGTAATGAAAAACTGTTTTTT.

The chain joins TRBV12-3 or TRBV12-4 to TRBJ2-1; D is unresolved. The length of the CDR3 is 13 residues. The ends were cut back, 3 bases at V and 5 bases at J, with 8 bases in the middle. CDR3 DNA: TGTGCCAGCAGTTTGGTGGGAAACAATGAGCAGTTCTTC. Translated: CASSLVGNNEQFF.

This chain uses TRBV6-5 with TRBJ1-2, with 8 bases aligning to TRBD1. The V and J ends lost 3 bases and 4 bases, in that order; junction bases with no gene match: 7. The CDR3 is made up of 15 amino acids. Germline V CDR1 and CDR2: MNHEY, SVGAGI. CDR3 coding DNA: TGTGCCAGCAGTTATAATAGACAGGGGTCCTATGGCTACACCTTC. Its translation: CASSYNRQGSYGYTF.

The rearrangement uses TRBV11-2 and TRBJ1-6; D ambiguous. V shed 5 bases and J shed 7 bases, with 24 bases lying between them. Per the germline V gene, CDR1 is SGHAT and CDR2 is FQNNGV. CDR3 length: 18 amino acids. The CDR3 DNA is TGTGCCAGCAGCCGAACGAGCGGGCGGACCGCAGGAAATTCACCCCTCCACTTT. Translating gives CASSRTSGRTAGNSPLHF.

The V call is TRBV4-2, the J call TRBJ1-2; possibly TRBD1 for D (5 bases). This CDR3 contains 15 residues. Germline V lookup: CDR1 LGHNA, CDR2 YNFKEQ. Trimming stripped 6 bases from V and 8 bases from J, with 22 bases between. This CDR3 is CASSNTGTQGLGYTF. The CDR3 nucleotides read TGTGCCAGCAGTAATACCGGGACGCAGGGTTTGGGCTACACCTTC.

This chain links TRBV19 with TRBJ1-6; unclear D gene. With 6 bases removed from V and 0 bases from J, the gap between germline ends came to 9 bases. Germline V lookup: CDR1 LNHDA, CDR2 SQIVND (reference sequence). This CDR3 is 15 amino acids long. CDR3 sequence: CASSEQSSYNSPLHF. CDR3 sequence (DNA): TGTGCCAGTAGCGAACAGAGCTCCTATAATTCACCCCTCCACTTT.

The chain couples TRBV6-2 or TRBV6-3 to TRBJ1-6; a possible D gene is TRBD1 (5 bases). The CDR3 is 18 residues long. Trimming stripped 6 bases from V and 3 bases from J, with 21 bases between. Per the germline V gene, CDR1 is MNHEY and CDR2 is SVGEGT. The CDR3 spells CASSPLEGRGFYNSPLHF. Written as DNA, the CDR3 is TGTGCCAGCAGCCCCCTGGAGGGGAGGGGTTTCTATAATTCACCCCTCCACTTT.

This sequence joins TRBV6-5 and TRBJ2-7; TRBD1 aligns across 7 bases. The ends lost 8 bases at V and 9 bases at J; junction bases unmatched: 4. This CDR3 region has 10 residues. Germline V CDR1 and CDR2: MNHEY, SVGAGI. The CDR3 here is CASGQAPQYF. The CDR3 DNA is TGTGCCAGCGGACAGGCACCGCAGTACTTC.

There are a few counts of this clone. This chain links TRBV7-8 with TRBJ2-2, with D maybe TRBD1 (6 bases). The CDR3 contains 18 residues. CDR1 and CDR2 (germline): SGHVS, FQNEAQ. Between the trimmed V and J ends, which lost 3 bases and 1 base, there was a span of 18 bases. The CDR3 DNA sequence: TGTGCCAGCAGCTTGGAATTTCTGGGGGCAGGGAACACCGGGGAGCTGTTTTTT. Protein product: CASSLEFLGAGNTGELFF.

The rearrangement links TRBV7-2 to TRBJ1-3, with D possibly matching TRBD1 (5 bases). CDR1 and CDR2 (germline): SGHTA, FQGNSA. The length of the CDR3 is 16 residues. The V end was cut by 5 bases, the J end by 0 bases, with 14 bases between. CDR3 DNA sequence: TGTGCCAGCAGCCCCCCAAGTGGGGCCTCTGGAAACACCATATATTTT. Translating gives CASSPPSGASGNTIYF.

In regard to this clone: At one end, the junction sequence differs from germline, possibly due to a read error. The CDR3 DNA follows: TGTGCCACTAGTAACCCGGGACAGACACAAGAGACCCAGTACTTC. It specifies CATSNPGQTQETQYF. The chain is built from TRBV19 and TRBJ2-5; 7 nucleotides line up with TRBD1. The CDR3 totals 15 residues. CDR1 is LNHDA, CDR2 SQIVND, per germline (reference sequence). Filled out from reference TRBV19 and TRBJ2-5, the complete variable domain reads DGGITQSPKYLFRKEGQNVTLSCEQNLNHDAMYWYRQDPGQGLRLIYYSQIVNDFQKGDIAEGYSVSREKKESFPLTVTSAQKNPTAFYLCATSNPGQTQETQYFGPGTRLLVL.

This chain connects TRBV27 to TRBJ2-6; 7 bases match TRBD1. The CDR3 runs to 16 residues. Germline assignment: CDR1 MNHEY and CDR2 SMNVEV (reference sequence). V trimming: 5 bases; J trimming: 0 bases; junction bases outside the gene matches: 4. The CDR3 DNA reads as TGTGCCAGCAGTCGACAGGGTACCTCTGGGGCCAACGTCCTGACTTTC. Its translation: CASSRQGTSGANVLTF.

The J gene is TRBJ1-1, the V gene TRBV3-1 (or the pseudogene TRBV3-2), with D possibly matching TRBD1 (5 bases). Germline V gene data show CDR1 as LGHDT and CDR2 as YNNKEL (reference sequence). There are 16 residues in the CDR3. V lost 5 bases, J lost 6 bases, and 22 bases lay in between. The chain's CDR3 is CASSSHGQGPFSEAFF. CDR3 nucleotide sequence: TGTGCCAGCAGCTCGCATGGGCAGGGACCATTCTCTGAAGCTTTCTTT.

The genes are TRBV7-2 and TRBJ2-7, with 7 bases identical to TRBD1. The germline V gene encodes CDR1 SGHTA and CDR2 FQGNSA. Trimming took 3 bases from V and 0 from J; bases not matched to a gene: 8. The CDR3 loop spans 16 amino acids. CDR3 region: CASSLNRGFGSYEQYF. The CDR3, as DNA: TGTGCCAGCAGCTTGAACAGGGGTTTCGGCTCCTACGAGCAGTACTTC.

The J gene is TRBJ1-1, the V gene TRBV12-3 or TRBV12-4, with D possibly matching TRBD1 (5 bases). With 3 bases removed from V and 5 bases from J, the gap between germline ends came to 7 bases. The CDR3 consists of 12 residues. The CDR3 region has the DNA TGTGCCAGCAGTTTTGGGGGGACTGAAGCTTTCTTT. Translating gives CASSFGGTEAFF.

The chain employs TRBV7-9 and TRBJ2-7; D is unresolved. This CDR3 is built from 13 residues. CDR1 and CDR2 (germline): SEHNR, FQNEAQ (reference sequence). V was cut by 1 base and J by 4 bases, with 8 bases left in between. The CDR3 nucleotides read TGTGCCAGCAGCTTAGTAGAGGATTACGAGCAGTACTTC. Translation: CASSLVEDYEQYF.

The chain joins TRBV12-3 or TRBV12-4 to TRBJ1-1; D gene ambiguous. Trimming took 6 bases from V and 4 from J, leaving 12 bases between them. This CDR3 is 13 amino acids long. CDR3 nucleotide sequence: TGTGCCAGCAGCGCGGGGTTGGGCACTGAAGCTTTCTTT. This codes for CASSAGLGTEAFF.